The present TCR beta chain was sequenced within a study of blood T cell repertoires in COVID-19. About the research overall: COVID-19 samples collected from the United States, Italy and Spain covered acute and convalescent phases.

The table came from immunoSEQ multiplex PCR; TCRdb's copy has only in-frame clones and leaves some out. The sample includes under 130,000 clones, over 75% of them seen just once. Trimming took 7 bases from V and 0 from J, leaving 13 bases between them. Germline assignment: CDR1 SGHTA and CDR2 FQGNSA. This CDR3 has 16 residues. The sequenced material came from peripheral blood. The sequence was collected from a human donor in a cohort sampled during active or convalescent COVID-19. The V call is TRBV7-2, the J call TRBJ2-6; tentatively, D is TRBD1 (6 bases). The CDR3 region is CASNPRTASGANVLTF. The CDR3 DNA follows: TGTGCCAGCAACCCCAGGACAGCCTCTGGGGCCAACGTCCTGACTTTC.